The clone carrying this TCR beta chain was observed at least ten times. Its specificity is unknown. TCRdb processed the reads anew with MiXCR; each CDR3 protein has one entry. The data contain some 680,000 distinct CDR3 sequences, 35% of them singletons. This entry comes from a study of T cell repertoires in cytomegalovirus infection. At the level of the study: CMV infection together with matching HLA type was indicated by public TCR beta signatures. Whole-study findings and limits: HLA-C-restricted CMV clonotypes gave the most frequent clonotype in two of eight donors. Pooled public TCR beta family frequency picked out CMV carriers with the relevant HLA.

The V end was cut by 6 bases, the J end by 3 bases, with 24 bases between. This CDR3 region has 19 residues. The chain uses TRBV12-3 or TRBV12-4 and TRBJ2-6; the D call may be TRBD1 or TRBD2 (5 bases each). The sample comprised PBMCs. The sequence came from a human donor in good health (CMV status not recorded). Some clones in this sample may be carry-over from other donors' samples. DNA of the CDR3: TGTGCCAGCAGACGCAAGGTGACTCCCGGGGCGGGTGGGGCCAACGTCCTGACTTTC. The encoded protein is CASRRKVTPGAGGANVLTF.